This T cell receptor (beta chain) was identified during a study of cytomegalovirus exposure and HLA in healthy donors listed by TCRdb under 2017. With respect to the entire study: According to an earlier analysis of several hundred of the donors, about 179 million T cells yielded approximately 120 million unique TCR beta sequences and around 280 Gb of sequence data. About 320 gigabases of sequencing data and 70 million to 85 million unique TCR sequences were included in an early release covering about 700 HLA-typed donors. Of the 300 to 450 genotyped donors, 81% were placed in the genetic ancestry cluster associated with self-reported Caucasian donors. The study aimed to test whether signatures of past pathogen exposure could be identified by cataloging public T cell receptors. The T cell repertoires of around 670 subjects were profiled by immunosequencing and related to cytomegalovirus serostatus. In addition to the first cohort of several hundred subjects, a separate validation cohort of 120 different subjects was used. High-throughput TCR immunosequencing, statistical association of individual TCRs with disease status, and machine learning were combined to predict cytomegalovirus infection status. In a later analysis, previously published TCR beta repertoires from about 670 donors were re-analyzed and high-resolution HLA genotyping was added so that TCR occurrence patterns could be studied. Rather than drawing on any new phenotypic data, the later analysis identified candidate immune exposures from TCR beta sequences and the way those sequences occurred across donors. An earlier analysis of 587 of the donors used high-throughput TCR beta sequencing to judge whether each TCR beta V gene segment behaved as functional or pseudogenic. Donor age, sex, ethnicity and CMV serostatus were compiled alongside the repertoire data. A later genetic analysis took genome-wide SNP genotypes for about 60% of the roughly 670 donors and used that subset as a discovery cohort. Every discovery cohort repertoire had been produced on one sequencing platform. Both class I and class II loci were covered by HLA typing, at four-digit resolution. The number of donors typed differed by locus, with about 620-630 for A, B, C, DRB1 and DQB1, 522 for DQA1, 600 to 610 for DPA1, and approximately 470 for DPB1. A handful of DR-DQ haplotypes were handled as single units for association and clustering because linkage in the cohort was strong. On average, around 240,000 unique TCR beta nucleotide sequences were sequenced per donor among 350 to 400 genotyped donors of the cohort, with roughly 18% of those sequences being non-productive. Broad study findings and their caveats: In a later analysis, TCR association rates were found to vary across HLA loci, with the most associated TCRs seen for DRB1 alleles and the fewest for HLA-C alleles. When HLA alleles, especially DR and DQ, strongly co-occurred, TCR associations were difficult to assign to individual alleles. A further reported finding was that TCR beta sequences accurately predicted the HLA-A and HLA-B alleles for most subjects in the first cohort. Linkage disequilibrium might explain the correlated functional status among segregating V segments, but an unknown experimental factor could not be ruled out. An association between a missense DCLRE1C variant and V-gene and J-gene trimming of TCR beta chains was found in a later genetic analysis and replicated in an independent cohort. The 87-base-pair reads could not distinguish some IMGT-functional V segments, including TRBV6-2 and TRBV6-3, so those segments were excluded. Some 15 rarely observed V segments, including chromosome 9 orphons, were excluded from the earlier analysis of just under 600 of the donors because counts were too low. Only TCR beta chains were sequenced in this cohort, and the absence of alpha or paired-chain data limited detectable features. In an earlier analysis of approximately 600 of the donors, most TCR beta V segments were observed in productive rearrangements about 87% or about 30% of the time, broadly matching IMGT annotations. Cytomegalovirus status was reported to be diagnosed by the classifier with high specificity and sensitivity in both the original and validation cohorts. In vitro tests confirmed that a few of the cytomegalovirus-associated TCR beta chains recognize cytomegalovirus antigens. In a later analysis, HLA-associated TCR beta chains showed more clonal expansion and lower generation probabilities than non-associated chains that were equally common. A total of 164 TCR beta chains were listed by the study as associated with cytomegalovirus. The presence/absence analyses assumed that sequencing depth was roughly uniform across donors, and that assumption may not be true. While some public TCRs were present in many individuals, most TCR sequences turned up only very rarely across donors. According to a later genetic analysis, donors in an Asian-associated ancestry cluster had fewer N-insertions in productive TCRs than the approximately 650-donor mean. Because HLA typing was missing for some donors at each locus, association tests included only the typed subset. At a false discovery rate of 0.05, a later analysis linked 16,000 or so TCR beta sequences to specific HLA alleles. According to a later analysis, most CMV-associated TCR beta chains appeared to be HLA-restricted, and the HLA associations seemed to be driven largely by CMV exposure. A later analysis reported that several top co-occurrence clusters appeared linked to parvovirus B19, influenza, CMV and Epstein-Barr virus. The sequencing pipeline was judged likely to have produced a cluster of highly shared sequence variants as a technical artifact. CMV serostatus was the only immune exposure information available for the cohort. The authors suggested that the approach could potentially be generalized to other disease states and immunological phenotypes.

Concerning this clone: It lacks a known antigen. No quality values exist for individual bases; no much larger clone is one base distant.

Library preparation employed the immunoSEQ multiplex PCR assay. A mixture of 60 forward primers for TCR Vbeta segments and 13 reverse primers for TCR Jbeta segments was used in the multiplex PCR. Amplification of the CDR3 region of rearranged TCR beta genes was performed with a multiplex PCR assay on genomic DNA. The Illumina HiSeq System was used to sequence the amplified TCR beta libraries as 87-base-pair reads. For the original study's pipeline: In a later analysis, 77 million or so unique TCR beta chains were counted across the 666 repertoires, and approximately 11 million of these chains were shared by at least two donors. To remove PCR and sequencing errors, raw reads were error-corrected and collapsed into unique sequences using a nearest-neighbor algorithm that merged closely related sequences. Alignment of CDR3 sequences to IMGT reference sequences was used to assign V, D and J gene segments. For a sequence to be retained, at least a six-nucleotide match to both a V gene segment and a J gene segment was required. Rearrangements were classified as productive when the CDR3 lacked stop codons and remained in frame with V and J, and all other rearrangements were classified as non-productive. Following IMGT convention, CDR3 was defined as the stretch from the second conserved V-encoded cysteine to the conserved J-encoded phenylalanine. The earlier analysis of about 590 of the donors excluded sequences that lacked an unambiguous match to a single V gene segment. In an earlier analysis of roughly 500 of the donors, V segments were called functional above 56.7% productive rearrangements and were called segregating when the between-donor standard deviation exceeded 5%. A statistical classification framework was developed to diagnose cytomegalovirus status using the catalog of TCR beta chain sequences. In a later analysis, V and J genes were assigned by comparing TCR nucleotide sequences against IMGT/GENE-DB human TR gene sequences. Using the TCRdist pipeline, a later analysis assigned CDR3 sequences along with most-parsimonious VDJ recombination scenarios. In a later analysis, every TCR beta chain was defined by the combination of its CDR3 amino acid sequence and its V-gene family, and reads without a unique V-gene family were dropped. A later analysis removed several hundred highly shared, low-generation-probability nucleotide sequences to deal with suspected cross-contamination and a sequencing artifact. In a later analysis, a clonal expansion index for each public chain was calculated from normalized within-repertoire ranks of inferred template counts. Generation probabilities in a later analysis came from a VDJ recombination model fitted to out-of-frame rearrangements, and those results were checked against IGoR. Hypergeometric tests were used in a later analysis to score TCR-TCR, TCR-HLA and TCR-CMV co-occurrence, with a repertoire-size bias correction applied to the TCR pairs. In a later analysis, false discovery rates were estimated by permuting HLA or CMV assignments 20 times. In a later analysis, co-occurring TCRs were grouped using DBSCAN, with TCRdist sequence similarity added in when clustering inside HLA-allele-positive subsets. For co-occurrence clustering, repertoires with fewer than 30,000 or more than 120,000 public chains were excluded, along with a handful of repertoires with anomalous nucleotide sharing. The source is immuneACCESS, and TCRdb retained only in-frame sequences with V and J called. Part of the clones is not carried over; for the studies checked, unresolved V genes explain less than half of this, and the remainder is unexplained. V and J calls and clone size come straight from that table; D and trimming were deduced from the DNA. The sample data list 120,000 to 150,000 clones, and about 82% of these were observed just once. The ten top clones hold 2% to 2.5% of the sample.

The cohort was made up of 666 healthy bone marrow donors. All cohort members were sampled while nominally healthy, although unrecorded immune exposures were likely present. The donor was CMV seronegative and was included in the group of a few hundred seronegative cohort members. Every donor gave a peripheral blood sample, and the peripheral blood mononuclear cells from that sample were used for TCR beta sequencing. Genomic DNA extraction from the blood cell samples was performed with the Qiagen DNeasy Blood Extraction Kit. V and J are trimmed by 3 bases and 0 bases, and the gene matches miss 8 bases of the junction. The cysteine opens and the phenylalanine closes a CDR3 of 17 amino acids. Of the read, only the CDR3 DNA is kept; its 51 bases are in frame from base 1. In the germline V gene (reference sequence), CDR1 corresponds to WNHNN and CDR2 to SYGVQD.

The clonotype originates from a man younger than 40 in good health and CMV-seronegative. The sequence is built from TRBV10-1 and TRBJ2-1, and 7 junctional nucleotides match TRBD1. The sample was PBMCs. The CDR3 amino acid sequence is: CASSEIPGQSSYNEQFF. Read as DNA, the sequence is TGCGCCAGCAGTGAAATTCCGGGACAGAGCTCCTACAATGAGCAGTTCTTC.